This T cell receptor beta chain was recovered during a study of T cell repertoires in cytomegalovirus infection. The overall study: Indications came from public TCR beta signatures; they pointed to CMV infection and to a matching HLA type. Points from the study as a whole: Cumulative public TCR beta family frequency identified CMV carriers with the relevant HLA. It was HLA-C-restricted CMV-specific TCR beta clonotypes that dominated the response ex vivo.

A single record per CDR3 protein comes from TCRdb applying MiXCR to the reads. Of about a million distinct CDR3 sequences in the sample, roughly 31% were seen once. This clonotype was recorded at least ten times. Antigen specificity is unknown. Sample: cultured CD8+ T cells from PBMCs, taken from culture after CMV antigen stimulation. This clonotype originated in a human donor in good health (CMV status not recorded). Some clones in this sample may be carry-over from other donors' samples.

CDR3 region: CASSPSTLATFEQYF. CDR3 coding DNA: TGTGCCAGCAGCCCCTCAACACTAGCAACCTTCGAGCAGTACTTC. The chain joins TRBV7-8 to TRBJ2-7, with D tentatively TRBD2 (6 bases). With 5 bases removed from V and 6 bases from J, the gap between germline ends came to 20 bases. The CDR3 is 15 residues long. Germline CDR1 reads SGHVS; CDR2 reads FQNEAQ.